Listed below are T cell receptor beta chains from one sample, sequenced in a study of CD8+CD57+ T cells in acquired aplastic anemia. One entry per CDR3 protein results from TCRdb running MiXCR on the reads. The table includes 150,000 to 200,000 distinct CDR3 sequences, about half detected once. Sequencing was performed on sorted CD4+, CD8+, or CD8+CD57+ T cells (not recorded which) from PBMCs. Receptors were obtained from a human donor with aplastic anemia. CDR3s include the opening cysteine and the closing phenylalanine or tryptophan. The D gene is left open where the match is weak. Not every row has a clone size; where given, it reads once, few, many or a size class.

j_gene,abundance,d_gene,v_gene,CDR3aa,CDR3nt
TRBJ2-7,-,TRBD1,TRBV7-2,CASSTHGQGRYEQYF,TGTGCCAGCAGCACCCACGGACAGGGGAGGTACGAGCAGTACTTC
TRBJ2-3,many,-,TRBV5-1,CASSHSTDTQYF,TGCGCCAGCAGCCATAGCACAGATACGCAGTATTTT
TRBJ1-1,many,-,TRBV6-1,CASSVKENTEAFF,TGTGCCAGCAGTGTTAAGGAGAACACTGAAGCTTTCTTT
TRBJ1-4,-,-,TRBV3-1,CASSQGFRENEKLFF,TGTGCCAGCAGCCAAGGTTTCAGGGAAAATGAAAAACTGTTTTTT
TRBJ1-1,many,-,TRBV7-8,CASSLNLGRISVNTEAFF,TGTGCCAGCAGCTTAAACTTGGGCAGGATATCTGTGAACACTGAAGCTTTCTTT
TRBJ1-5,-,TRBD1,TRBV2,CASSGTESSNQPQHF,TGTGCCAGCTCTGGGACAGAGAGTAGCAATCAGCCCCAGCATTTT
TRBJ2-2,-,TRBD2,TRBV4-1,CASSQAGGGVTGELFF,TGCGCCAGCAGCCAAGCGGGGGGAGGGGTCACCGGGGAGCTGTTTTTT
TRBJ2-1,many,-,TRBV12-3/TRBV12-4,CASSNRDLSSYNEQFF,TGTGCCAGCAGCAACCGGGACCTGAGCTCCTACAATGAGCAGTTCTTC
TRBJ2-3,many,TRBD2,TRBV9,CASSAGSGGSLDTQYF,TGTGCCAGCAGCGCGGGTAGCGGGGGCTCTCTGGATACGCAGTATTTT
TRBJ2-2,few,-,TRBV10-1,CASSESTEALFF,TGCGCCAGCAGTGAGTCCACGGAGGCGCTGTTTTTT
TRBJ2-3,many,TRBD2,TRBV10-3,CAISMTSGAGDTQYF,TGTGCCATCTCAATGACTAGCGGGGCGGGAGATACGCAGTATTTT
TRBJ1-2,once,-,TRBV5-1,CASSLAGRDGYTF,TGCGCCAGCAGCTTGGCGGGGCGAGATGGCTACACCTTC
TRBJ1-3,-,-,TRBV29-1,CSGLRDLDGNTIYF,TGCAGCGGACTCAGGGATCTCGATGGAAACACCATATATTTT
TRBJ1-3,few,-,TRBV11-2,CASSSRQSGNTIYF,TGTGCCAGCAGCTCTCGACAGTCTGGAAACACCATATATTTT
TRBJ1-4,-,-,TRBV19,CASSITPEELFF,TGTGCCAGTAGTATTACACCGGAGGAACTGTTTTTT
TRBJ2-1,-,-,TRBV24-1,CATSDPGTRQFF,TGTGCCACCAGTGACCCCGGGACAAGGCAGTTCTTC
TRBJ2-1,-,TRBD1,TRBV6-5,CASSSTGGTYNEQFF,TGTGCCAGCAGTTCCACAGGGGGGACTTACAATGAGCAGTTCTTC
TRBJ1-3,few,-,TRBV19,CASSRGDFWGYTIYF,TGTGCCAGTAGTAGGGGGGACTTCTGGGGCTACACCATATATTTT
TRBJ2-1,-,-,TRBV12-3/TRBV12-4,CASSQRRNEQFF,TGTGCCAGCAGTCAGAGACGGAATGAGCAGTTCTTC
TRBJ2-5,many,-,TRBV5-8,CASSMQAGIQETQYF,TGTGCCAGCAGTATGCAGGCGGGTATCCAAGAGACCCAGTACTTC
TRBJ2-7,many,TRBD2,TRBV5-1,CASSQGLEPREQYF,TGCGCCAGCAGCCAGGGACTAGAGCCTCGCGAGCAGTACTTC
TRBJ1-1,-,-,TRBV7-3,CASRRQSLNTEAFF,TGTGCCAGCAGACGACAGTCGTTGAACACTGAAGCTTTCTTT
TRBJ1-2,few,-,TRBV18,CASSPGSLGNYGYTF,TGTGCCAGCTCACCAGGGAGCTTGGGTAACTATGGCTACACCTTC
TRBJ2-1,many,-,TRBV6-1,CAVRLPVINEQFF,TGTGCCGTCCGACTCCCAGTTATCAATGAGCAGTTCTTC
TRBJ2-7,many,TRBD1,TRBV11-1,CASRKGQSNEQYF,TGTGCCAGTCGCAAGGGACAGTCCAACGAGCAGTACTTC
TRBJ2-1,-,TRBD2,TRBV12-5,CASGLVLPPVTGTSFYNEQFF,TGTGCTAGTGGTTTGGTACTCCCCCCCGTCACCGGGACTAGCTTTTACAATGAGCAGTTCTTC
TRBJ2-7,few,-,TRBV10-2,CASSGRTYSYEQYF,TGCGCCAGCAGTGGGAGGACATACTCCTACGAGCAGTACTTC
TRBJ1-1,many,TRBD1,TRBV9,CASSVEGGAEAFF,TGTGCCAGCAGCGTAGAAGGGGGCGCGGAGGCTTTCTTT
TRBJ1-1,-,-,TRBV7-2,CASSWEGFTEAFF,TGTGCCAGCAGCTGGGAGGGTTTTACTGAAGCTTTCTTT
TRBJ1-2,-,TRBD1,TRBV19,CASSPDRGHGYTF,TGTGCCAGTAGCCCGGACAGGGGGCATGGCTACACCTTC
TRBJ1-2,-,-,TRBV15,CATKADSDYGYTF,TGTGCCACCAAGGCGGACTCTGACTATGGCTACACCTTC
TRBJ1-4,few,-,TRBV25-1,CASSAVEKLFF,TGTGCCAGCAGTGCCGTTGAAAAACTGTTTTTT
TRBJ2-2,many,TRBD2,TRBV6-1,CASTRGLAGGTGELFF,TGTGCCAGCACCAGGGGATTAGCGGGAGGGACCGGGGAGCTGTTTTTT
TRBJ2-7,-,TRBD1,TRBV12-3/TRBV12-4,CASRSDRGPYEQYF,TGTGCCAGCAGGTCGGACAGGGGGCCCTACGAGCAGTACTTC
TRBJ1-1,many,-,TRBV29-1,CSVASTGFTEAFF,TGCAGCGTTGCGAGTACAGGATTCACTGAAGCTTTCTTT
TRBJ1-1,-,-,TRBV5-6,CASSWDAATEAFF,TGTGCCAGCAGCTGGGACGCTGCTACTGAAGCTTTCTTT
TRBJ2-7,once,-,TRBV11-2,CASSLVIHEQYF,TGTGCCAGCAGCTTAGTAATCCACGAGCAGTACTTC
TRBJ2-7,-,TRBD1,TRBV29-1,CSVMTGNYEQYF,TGCAGCGTTATGACAGGGAACTACGAGCAGTACTTC
TRBJ2-1,many,TRBD1,TRBV14,CASSPGQDNYNEQFF,TGTGCCAGCAGCCCCGGACAGGACAACTACAATGAGCAGTTCTTC
TRBJ2-1,once,-,TRBV25-1,CASSDPVRAYNEQFF,TGTGCCAGCAGTGACCCCGTCAGGGCCTACAATGAGCAGTTCTTC
TRBJ1-1,-,-,TRBV10-3,CAISEPTTNTEAFF,TGTGCCATCAGTGAACCCACTACGAACACTGAAGCTTTCTTT